Listed below are T cell receptor beta chains from one sample, sequenced in a study of T cell responses to AZD1222 COVID-19 vaccine. The method was immunoSEQ multiplex PCR; TCRdb's version includes in-frame clones alone and lacks a portion of them. The sample has roughly 85,000 clones; over 75% are singletons. The sample was peripheral blood, taken on day 0 of MenACWY control vaccination. These TCRs come from an adult in good health. The CDR3 runs from the conserved cysteine through the conserved F or W. Each record gives: D gene, V gene, clone size, CDR3 length, J gene, CDR3 DNA, CDR3 protein. The D gene is left open where the match is weak. Some rows have no size entry. The others give once, few or many, or a class for an expanded clone.

.	TRBV7-8	few	14	TRBJ2-3	TGTGCCAGCTTTCGACCCGGCTTATCGGATACGCAGTATTTT	CASFRPGLSDTQYF
TRBD1	TRBV7-3	.	14	TRBJ2-2	TGTGCCAGCAGCTTAAGACAGGGTTCCGGGGAGCTGTTTTTT	CASSLRQGSGELFF
.	TRBV19	.	15	TRBJ1-2	TGTGCCAGTAGTAGCCATCTAGGCGGCGCCTATGGCTACACCTTC	CASSSHLGGAYGYTF
.	TRBV27	.	15	TRBJ1-2	TGTGCCAGCAGAGCGCCGTCGGGGGAGGAAAGGGGCTACACCTTC	CASRAPSGEERGYTF
.	TRBV30	few	12	TRBJ1-2	TGTGCCTGGAGTGACAACGTCTATGGCTACACCTTC	CAWSDNVYGYTF
.	TRBV21-1	.	14	TRBJ2-5	TGTGCCAGCAGCCCCAACGAGGGGGCCGGGGCCCAGTACTTC	CASSPNEGAGAQYF
TRBD1	TRBV2	few	15	TRBJ2-7	TGTGCCAGCAGCCAGGGACAGGGGCGATCCTACGAGCAGTACTTC	CASSQGQGRSYEQYF
TRBD2	TRBV7-3	once	17	TRBJ2-3	TGTGCCAGCAGCTTACTAGCGGTGACTACTAGCACAGATACGCAGTATTTT	CASSLLAVTTSTDTQYF
TRBD2	TRBV2	.	16	TRBJ2-7	TGTGCCAGCAGCGAAGCGGGAAGGGGACTCTCCTACGAGCAGTACTTC	CASSEAGRGLSYEQYF
.	TRBV4-3	.	18	TRBJ2-1	TGCGCCAGCAGCCAAGCCCCGCTAGTAAACGGGGCCTACAATGAGCAGTTCTTC	CASSQAPLVNGAYNEQFF
.	TRBV2	.	14	TRBJ1-5	TGTGCCACTATGGGGGGCGATTTCAATCAGCCCCAGCATTTT	CATMGGDFNQPQHF
.	TRBV5-1	.	14	TRBJ2-3	TGCGCCAGCAGAAGTGGCGGGGACACAGATACGCAGTATTTT	CASRSGGDTDTQYF
TRBD2	TRBV3-1/TRBV3-2	.	15	TRBJ2-3	TGTGCCAGCACCAGTAGCGGGGCCCACACAGATACGCAGTATTTT	CASTSSGAHTDTQYF
.	TRBV6-6	.	13	TRBJ1-5	TGTGCCAGCAGACGGGACCGGGAGGGGAGCCAGCATTTT	CASRRDREGSQHF
TRBD2	TRBV5-5	once	16	TRBJ2-3	TGTGCCAGCAGCTTGAGGGGAGGGAGTTCCACAGATACGCAGTATTTT	CASSLRGGSSTDTQYF
.	TRBV6-1	few	12	TRBJ1-5	TGTGCCAGCAGTGATCTTGATAAGCCCCAGCATTTT	CASSDLDKPQHF
.	TRBV6-5	.	15	TRBJ2-7	TGTGCCAGCAGTCGAGCACAGGGTGAGGGCTACGAGCAGTACTTC	CASSRAQGEGYEQYF
.	TRBV5-8	.	12	TRBJ2-7	TGTGCCAGCAGCAGCAGGGAGTACGAGCAGTACTTC	CASSSREYEQYF
.	TRBV9	.	15	TRBJ1-1	TGTGCCAGCAGCGTAGAAAGTATTTTCGGCACTGAAGCTTTCTTT	CASSVESIFGTEAFF
.	TRBV30	few	13	TRBJ1-4	TGTGCCTGGAGGGGTCTCGGGAATGAAAAACTGTTTTTT	CAWRGLGNEKLFF
.	TRBV24-1	once	13	TRBJ1-5	TGTGCCACCAGTGACCGGCCGGGCCAGCCCCAGCATTTT	CATSDRPGQPQHF
TRBD2	TRBV3-1/TRBV3-2	.	14	TRBJ2-1	TGTGCCAGCAGTCCACTAGCGGGGGGTAGTGAGCAGTTCTTC	CASSPLAGGSEQFF
.	TRBV6-1	.	14	TRBJ1-5	TGTGCCAGCAGTGACAGGGAAAGCAATCAGCCCCAGCATTTT	CASSDRESNQPQHF
.	TRBV19	.	12	TRBJ1-2	TGTGCCAGTAGTTTCCAAAACTATGGCTACACCTTC	CASSFQNYGYTF
TRBD1	TRBV29-1	.	13	TRBJ2-2	TGCAGCGCCGGACAGGGAGTTACCGGGGAGCTGTTTTTT	CSAGQGVTGELFF
.	TRBV7-9	.	13	TRBJ1-2	TGTGCCAGCAGCTTAGGACAAGGGGATGGCTACACCTTC	CASSLGQGDGYTF
.	TRBV4-1	.	16	TRBJ1-2	TGCGCCAGCAGCCAAGTACAGGGTGTGGGGGTTTCTGGCTACACCTTC	CASSQVQGVGVSGYTF
.	TRBV11-2	.	13	TRBJ1-1	TGTGCCAGCAGCTTTCCAGGGAGCACTGAAGCTTTCTTT	CASSFPGSTEAFF
TRBD2	TRBV7-3	.	15	TRBJ2-5	TGTGCCAGCAGCAAACTAGCGGGGGGGCCTGAGACCCAGTACTTC	CASSKLAGGPETQYF
.	TRBV19	.	16	TRBJ1-6	TGTGCCAGTAGTATCTCCGCGAGCTCCTATAATTCACCCCTCCACTTT	CASSISASSYNSPLHF
TRBD1	TRBV12-3/TRBV12-4	.	13	TRBJ1-2	TGTGCCAGCAGTGTGGACAGGGGCTATGGCTACACCTTC	CASSVDRGYGYTF
.	TRBV10-3	.	14	TRBJ2-2	TGTGCCTCCAAGACGGTTACGAACACCGGGGAGCTGTTTTTT	CASKTVTNTGELFF
.	TRBV18	once	14	TRBJ2-7	TGTGCCAGCTCACCGAGGGGCAGGGGCTACGAGCAGTACTTC	CASSPRGRGYEQYF
.	TRBV11-2	.	15	TRBJ1-2	TGTGCCAGCAGCTTAAAGCCGGCAGGGGCGGGCGGCTACACCTTC	CASSLKPAGAGGYTF
TRBD1	TRBV7-2	.	14	TRBJ2-1	TGTGCCAGCAGGATGGGGACAGGGGCTAATGAGCAGTTCTTC	CASRMGTGANEQFF
.	TRBV3-1/TRBV3-2	.	14	TRBJ1-1	TGTGCCAGCAGCCCGCAGAAGGGGTACACTGAAGCTTTCTTT	CASSPQKGYTEAFF
.	TRBV7-7	.	15	TRBJ1-4	TGTGCTAGCAGCTTGGGCAGGCAACCCAATGAAAAACTGTTTTTT	CASSLGRQPNEKLFF
.	TRBV14	.	14	TRBJ1-4	TGTGCCAGCAGCCAACAAAGGGATCACGAAAAACTGTTTTTT	CASSQQRDHEKLFF
.	TRBV7-3	.	13	TRBJ2-2	TGTGCCAGCAGCGTCCAGGGCCCCGGGGAGCTGTTTTTT	CASSVQGPGELFF
.	TRBV5-6	.	13	TRBJ1-5	TGTGCCAGCAGCGAAACCCTGAGCCAGCCCCAGCATTTT	CASSETLSQPQHF
.	TRBV12-3/TRBV12-4	few	12	TRBJ1-3	TGTGCCAGTCGGATCTCTGGAAACACCATATATTTT	CASRISGNTIYF
.	TRBV9	.	15	TRBJ1-6	TGTGCCAGCCGGGGGGACCCCCAAACAAATTCACCCCTCCACTTT	CASRGDPQTNSPLHF